Below, one T cell receptor (beta chain) is given with its context. What it recognizes is unknown. The data stem from a study of cytomegalovirus exposure and HLA in healthy donors. Whole-study findings and limits: No immune exposure information besides CMV serostatus was available.

The primer mix had 60 Vbeta and 13 Jbeta primers. Produced via immunoSEQ multiplex PCR; TCRdb's table is partial and in-frame only. Counted here are approximately 200,000 clones, around 86% occurring once; the ten biggest clones make up 6.5%. This CDR3 spans 14 amino acids. CDR1 is KGHSH, CDR2 LQKENI, per germline. Trimming at V came to 2 bases and at J to 8 bases, leaving 4 bases not matched to a gene. The TCR was taken from a woman in her forties or fifties in good health and CMV-seropositive. The sample was PBMCs. V and J are TRBV18 and TRBJ1-4; TRBD1 matches 8 bases. The chain's CDR3 is CASSPAGTGEKLFF. Here the CDR3 DNA reads TGTGCCAGCTCACCAGCCGGGACAGGAGAAAAACTGTTTTTT.